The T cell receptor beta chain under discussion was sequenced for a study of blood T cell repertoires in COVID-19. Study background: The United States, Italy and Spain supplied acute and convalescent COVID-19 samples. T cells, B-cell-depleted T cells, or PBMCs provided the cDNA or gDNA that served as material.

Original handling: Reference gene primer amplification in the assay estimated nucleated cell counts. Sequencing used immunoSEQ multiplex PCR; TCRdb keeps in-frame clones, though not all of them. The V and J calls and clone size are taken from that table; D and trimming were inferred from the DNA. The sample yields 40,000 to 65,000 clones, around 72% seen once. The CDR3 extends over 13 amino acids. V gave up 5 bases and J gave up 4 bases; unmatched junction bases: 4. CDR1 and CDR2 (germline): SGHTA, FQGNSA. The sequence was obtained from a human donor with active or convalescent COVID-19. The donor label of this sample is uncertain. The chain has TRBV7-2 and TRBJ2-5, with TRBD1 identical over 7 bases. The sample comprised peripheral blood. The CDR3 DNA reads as TGTGCCAGCAGCGAGGGGGCAGGAGAGACCCAGTACTTC. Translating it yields CASSEGAGETQYF.